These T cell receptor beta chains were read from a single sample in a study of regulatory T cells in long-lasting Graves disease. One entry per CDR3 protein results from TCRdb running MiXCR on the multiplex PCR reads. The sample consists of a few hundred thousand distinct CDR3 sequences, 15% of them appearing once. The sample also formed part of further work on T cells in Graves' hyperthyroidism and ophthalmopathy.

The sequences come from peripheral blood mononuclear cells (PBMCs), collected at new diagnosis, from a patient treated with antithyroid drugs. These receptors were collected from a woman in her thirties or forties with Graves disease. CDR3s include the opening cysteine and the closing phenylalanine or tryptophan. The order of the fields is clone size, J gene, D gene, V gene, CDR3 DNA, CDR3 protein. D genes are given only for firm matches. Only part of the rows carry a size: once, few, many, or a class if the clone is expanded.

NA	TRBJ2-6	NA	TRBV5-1	TGCGCCAGCAGCTTGTTTTCGGGAGAATACTCTGGGGCCAACGTCCTGACTTTC	CASSLFSGEYSGANVLTF
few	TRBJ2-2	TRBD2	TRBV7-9	TGTGCCAGCAGCTTAGCCCGACTAGCGGGAGTGGCCGGGGAGCTGTTTTTT	CASSLARLAGVAGELFF
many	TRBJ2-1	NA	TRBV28	TGTGCCAGCAGCTTAGACGGATACAATGAGCAGTTCTTC	CASSLDGYNEQFF
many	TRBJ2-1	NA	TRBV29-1	TGCAGCGTTGAAGATGTAGGGACTGAGCAGTTCTTC	CSVEDVGTEQFF
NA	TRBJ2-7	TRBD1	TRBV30	TGTGCCTGGAGAGACAGGGGCGAGGGCTACGAGCAGTACTTC	CAWRDRGEGYEQYF
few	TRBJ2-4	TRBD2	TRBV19	TGTGCCAGTAGTATACTAGCGGGACTAGCCAAAAACATTCAGTACTTC	CASSILAGLAKNIQYF
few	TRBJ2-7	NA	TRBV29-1	TGCAGCGCGTCGCAGTTCTACGAGCAGTACTTC	CSASQFYEQYF
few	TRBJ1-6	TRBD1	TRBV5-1	TGCGCCAGCAGCTTGACCGGGACAGGGGGTTATAATTCACCCCTCCACTTT	CASSLTGTGGYNSPLHF
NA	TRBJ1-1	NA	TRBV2	TGTGCCAGCAAATACAGGGCGAACACTGAAGCTTTCTTT	CASKYRANTEAFF
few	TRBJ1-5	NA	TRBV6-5	TGTGCCAGCAGTTACAGTCAATATAGCAATCAGCCCCAGCATTTT	CASSYSQYSNQPQHF
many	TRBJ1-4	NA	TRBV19	TGTGCCAGTAGCACCAGGCCCCCGGCTAATGAAAAACTGTTTTTT	CASSTRPPANEKLFF
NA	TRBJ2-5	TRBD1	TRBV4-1	TGCGCCAGCAGCCAAGATCGGTGGGACAGGGCCCAAGAGACCCAGTACTTC	CASSQDRWDRAQETQYF
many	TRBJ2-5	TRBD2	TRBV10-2	TGCGCCAGCAGTGGACTAGCGGGGCCCCAAGAGACCCAGTACTTC	CASSGLAGPQETQYF
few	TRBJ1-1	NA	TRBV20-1	TGCAGTGCTAGAGACGGGCAGGCGAACACTGAAGCTTTCTTT	CSARDGQANTEAFF
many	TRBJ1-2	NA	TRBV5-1	TGCGCCAGCAGCTCGCAGGACGGCGGTAACTATGGCTACACCTTC	CASSSQDGGNYGYTF
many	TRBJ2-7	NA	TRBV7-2	TGTGCCAGCAGCCTCAGCATGGGGCCGGACTACGAGCAGTACTTC	CASSLSMGPDYEQYF
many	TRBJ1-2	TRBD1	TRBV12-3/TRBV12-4	TGTGCCAGCAGTTCAGGGGGTGTACGTTATGGCTACACCTTC	CASSSGGVRYGYTF
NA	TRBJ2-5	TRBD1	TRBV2	TGTGCCAGCAGTGATTTGGGACAGGGAAACCAAGAGACCCAGTACTTC	CASSDLGQGNQETQYF
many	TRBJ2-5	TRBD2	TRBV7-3	TGTGCCAGCAGCCCACAGGCGGCGGGAGGGTTAGAGACCCAGTACTTC	CASSPQAAGGLETQYF
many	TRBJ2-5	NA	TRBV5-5	TGTGCCAGCAGCTTGGAGACAGTGGAGACCCAGTACTTC	CASSLETVETQYF
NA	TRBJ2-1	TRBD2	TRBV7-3	TGTGCCAGCAGCAAGGGAGGGGTGCGTTCCTACAATGAGCAGTTCTTC	CASSKGGVRSYNEQFF
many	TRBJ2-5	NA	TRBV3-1	TGTGCCAGCAGCCAAGGTTTGGGCACTCAAGAGACCCAGTACTTC	CASSQGLGTQETQYF
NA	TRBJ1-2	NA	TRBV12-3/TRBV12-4	TGTGCCAGCAGTTGGGTCAATGAAGGGGGGCAGCGGGGCTACACCTTC	CASSWVNEGGQRGYTF
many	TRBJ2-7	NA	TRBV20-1	TGCAGTGCTAGAGATAGCGGAGACTCCTACGAGCAGTACTTC	CSARDSGDSYEQYF
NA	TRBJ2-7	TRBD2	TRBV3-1	TGTGCCAGCAGCCCTGGACTAGCGGGAATGCACGGCGAGCAGTACTTC	CASSPGLAGMHGEQYF
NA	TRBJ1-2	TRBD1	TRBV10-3	TGTGCCGTAAGGACAGGGGAAGACTATGGCTACACCTTC	CAVRTGEDYGYTF
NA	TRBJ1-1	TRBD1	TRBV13	TGTGCCAGCAGCGGACAGGGGGCAGGGTCCCCTGAAGCTTTCTTT	CASSGQGAGSPEAFF
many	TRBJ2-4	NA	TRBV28	TGTGCCAGCAGTACAAACAGGGTGCCACAAAACATTCAGTACTTC	CASSTNRVPQNIQYF
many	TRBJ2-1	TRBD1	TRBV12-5	TGTGCTAGTGGGCAGGGGGCACACCTTACGGATGAGCAGTTCTTC	CASGQGAHLTDEQFF
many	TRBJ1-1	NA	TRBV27	TGTGCCAGCAGTCCCCCGGGGCGTGGCGCTGAAGCTTTCTTT	CASSPPGRGAEAFF
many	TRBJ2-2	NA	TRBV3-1	TGTGCCAGCAACAACGGAGGCTCCACCCCCGGGGAGCTGTTTTTT	CASNNGGSTPGELFF
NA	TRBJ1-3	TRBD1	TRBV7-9	TGTGCCAGCAGCTCCGACAGGGCGGGAAACACCATATATTTT	CASSSDRAGNTIYF
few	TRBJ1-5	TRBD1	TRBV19	TGTGCCAGTAGTATCTACCCGGGACAGGGCAATCAGCCCCAGCATTTT	CASSIYPGQGNQPQHF
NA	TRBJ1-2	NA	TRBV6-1	TGTGCCAGCAGTCCACAGATAAACTATGGCTACACCTTC	CASSPQINYGYTF
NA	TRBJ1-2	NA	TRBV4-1	TGCGCCAGCAAAAAACCCGGGTCCTACTATGGCTACACCTTC	CASKKPGSYYGYTF
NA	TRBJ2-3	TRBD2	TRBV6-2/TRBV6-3	TGTGCCAGCAGCCCAATCGGACTAGCGGGAGGGAGGGGTAGCACAGATACGCAGTATTTT	CASSPIGLAGGRGSTDTQYF
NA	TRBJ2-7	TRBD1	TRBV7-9	TGTGCCAGCAGCTTGCTGTCGGTCGAGACAGGGGGTATAGAATTC	CASSLLSVETGGIEF
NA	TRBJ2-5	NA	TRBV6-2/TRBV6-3	TGTGCCAGCGGAGGGGACCGAGAGACCCAGTACTTC	CASGGDRETQYF
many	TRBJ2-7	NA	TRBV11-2	TGTGCCAGCAGCTTAGATACCGCGTCCTACGAGCAGTACTTC	CASSLDTASYEQYF
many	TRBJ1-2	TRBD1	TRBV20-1	TGCAGTGCTAGCAGGCTAGACAGGGCCTATGGCTACACCTTC	CSASRLDRAYGYTF
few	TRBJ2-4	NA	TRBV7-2	TGTGCCAGCAGCTCCTACTCGGGGGGCTTAGCCAAAAACATTCAGTACTTC	CASSSYSGGLAKNIQYF
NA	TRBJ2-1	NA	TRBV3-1	TGTGCCAGCAGCCAAGCCCTTCTGGCGGGGAGCTCCTACAATGAGCAGTTCTTC	CASSQALLAGSSYNEQFF
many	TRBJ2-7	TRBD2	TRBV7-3	TGTGCCAGCAGCTCCGGCACCGGGACTAGCGGGGCCTACGAGCAGTACTTC	CASSSGTGTSGAYEQYF
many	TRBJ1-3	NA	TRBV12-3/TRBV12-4	TGTGCCAGCAGTTTTTCTCCAGGGCCCGGAAACACCATATATTTT	CASSFSPGPGNTIYF
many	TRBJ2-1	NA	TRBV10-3	TGTGCCATCAGTGAGTCGGCTGCGCAGTTCTTC	CAISESAAQFF
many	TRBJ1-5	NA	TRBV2	TGTGCCAGCAGTGAAGGAGGGAATCAGCCCCAGCATTTT	CASSEGGNQPQHF
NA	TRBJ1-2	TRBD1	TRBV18	TGTGCCAGCTCACCACCCTCTCTGACAGGGGGCCGGGGCTACACCTTC	CASSPPSLTGGRGYTF
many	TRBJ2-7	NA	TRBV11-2	TGTGCCAGCAGCTTATTCCGGGACTCCTCCTACGAGCAGTACTTC	CASSLFRDSSYEQYF
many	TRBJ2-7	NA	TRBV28	TGTGCCAGCAATCAGGGTTACGAGCAGTACTTC	CASNQGYEQYF
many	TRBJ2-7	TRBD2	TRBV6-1	TGTGCCAGCAGTCGGACTAGCGGGGGGACTGGGGGCTCGCTCGAGCAGTACTTC	CASSRTSGGTGGSLEQYF
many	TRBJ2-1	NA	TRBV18	TGTGCCAGCTCACCGGGGGTCACCTACAATGAGCAGTTCTTC	CASSPGVTYNEQFF
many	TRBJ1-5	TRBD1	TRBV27	TGTGCCAGCAGTCCTCAGACAGGGCCGGGCAATCAGCCCCAGCATTTT	CASSPQTGPGNQPQHF
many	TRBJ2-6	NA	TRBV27	TGTGCCAGCAGTTTACTAGCGTCTGGGGCCAACGTCCTGACTTTC	CASSLLASGANVLTF
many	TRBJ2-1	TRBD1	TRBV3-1	TGTGCCAGCAGCCGATGGACAGGGGCGTACAATGAGCAGTTCTTC	CASSRWTGAYNEQFF
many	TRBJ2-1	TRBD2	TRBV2	TGTGCCAGCACACGAATGCTAGCGGGAGAAGGAGAGCAGTTCTTC	CASTRMLAGEGEQFF
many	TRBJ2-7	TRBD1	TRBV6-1	TGTGCCAGCTATACAGGGGACGACTCCTACGAGCAGTACTTC	CASYTGDDSYEQYF
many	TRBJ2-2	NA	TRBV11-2	TGTGCCAGCAGCTTAGATCCGGGGGAGCACGGGGAGCTGTTTTTT	CASSLDPGEHGELFF
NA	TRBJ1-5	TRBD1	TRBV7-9	TGTGCCAGCAGCATCGGGACAGGGAACAATCAGCCCCAGCATTTT	CASSIGTGNNQPQHF
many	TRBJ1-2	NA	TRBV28	TGTGCCAGCAGTTTGGACAGCGAACTCACCTATGGCTACACCTTC	CASSLDSELTYGYTF
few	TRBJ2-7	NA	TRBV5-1	TGCGCCAGCAGCTTAGGGGGAGGGAGCGGCTACGAGCAGTACTTC	CASSLGGGSGYEQYF